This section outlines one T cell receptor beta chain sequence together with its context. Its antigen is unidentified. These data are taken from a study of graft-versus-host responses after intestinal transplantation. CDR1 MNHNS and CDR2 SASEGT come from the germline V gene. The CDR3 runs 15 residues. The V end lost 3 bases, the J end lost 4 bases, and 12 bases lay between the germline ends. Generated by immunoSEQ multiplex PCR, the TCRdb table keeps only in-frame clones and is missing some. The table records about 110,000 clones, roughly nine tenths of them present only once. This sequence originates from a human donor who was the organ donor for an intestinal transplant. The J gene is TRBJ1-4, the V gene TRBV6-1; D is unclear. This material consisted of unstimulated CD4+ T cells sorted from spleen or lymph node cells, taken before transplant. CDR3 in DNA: TGTGCCAGCAGTGATCGCGGGCGAGATAATGAAAAACTGTTTTTT. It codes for CASSDRGRDNEKLFF.